A selection of T cell receptor beta chains follows, all from one sample in a study of T cell changes during pregnancy in multiple sclerosis. Method: immunoSEQ multiplex PCR; TCRdb's copy keeps in-frame clones and lacks some. This table has over 55,000 clones, 92% appearing once. The sequencing used peripheral blood, collected in the first trimester of pregnancy. The receptors come from a female donor with multiple sclerosis, enrolled in a pregnancy study. Each CDR3 is given with its conserved first and last residue. D genes are given only for firm matches. Clone size appears in some rows only: once, few, many, or a class for an expanded clone.

J gene: TRBJ2-2
V gene: TRBV19
clone size: -
D gene: TRBD2
CDR3 DNA: TGTGCCAGTAGTAGACAGGGACTAGCGGGAGGGTCCTCTAACACCGGGGAGCTGTTTTTT
CDR3 protein: CASSRQGLAGGSSNTGELFF

J gene: TRBJ2-2
V gene: TRBV30
clone size: -
D gene: -
CDR3 DNA: TGTGCCTGGAGACGCAGGGAGGCGGACACCGGGGAGCTGTTTTTT
CDR3 protein: CAWRRREADTGELFF

J gene: TRBJ2-1
V gene: TRBV27
clone size: -
D gene: TRBD2
CDR3 DNA: TGTGCCAGCAGTTTCTGGCGGGAGGCAGGCAATGAGCAGTTCTTC
CDR3 protein: CASSFWREAGNEQFF

J gene: TRBJ2-3
V gene: TRBV6-4
clone size: -
D gene: TRBD2
CDR3 DNA: TGTGCCAGCAGTGACTCGGAGCGGGAGGGCCCAGATACGCAGTATTTT
CDR3 protein: CASSDSEREGPDTQYF

J gene: TRBJ1-1
V gene: TRBV16
clone size: -
D gene: TRBD1
CDR3 DNA: TGTGCCAGCAGCCCGAGACAGGGGAACACTGAAGCTTTCTTT
CDR3 protein: CASSPRQGNTEAFF

J gene: TRBJ2-7
V gene: TRBV7-2
clone size: -
D gene: -
CDR3 DNA: TGTGCCAGCAGCCCAGGGGGGCCTCGAGGGGAGCAGTACTTC
CDR3 protein: CASSPGGPRGEQYF

J gene: TRBJ2-1
V gene: TRBV14
clone size: -
D gene: TRBD1
CDR3 DNA: TGTGCCAGCAGCCCAAAAATAGGGACAGAGATCTACAATGAGCAGTTCTTC
CDR3 protein: CASSPKIGTEIYNEQFF

J gene: TRBJ2-3
V gene: TRBV6-4
clone size: -
D gene: TRBD2
CDR3 DNA: TGTGCCAGCAGTGTGAATCCTAGCGGGTTCACAGATACGCAGTATTTT
CDR3 protein: CASSVNPSGFTDTQYF

J gene: TRBJ2-1
V gene: TRBV28
clone size: -
D gene: -
CDR3 DNA: TGTGCCAGCAGCCAACCCCCGGGGAATGAGCAGTTCTTC
CDR3 protein: CASSQPPGNEQFF

J gene: TRBJ2-5
V gene: TRBV19
clone size: -
D gene: TRBD2
CDR3 DNA: TGTGCCAGTAGTATGGGACTAGCGGGACAAGAGACCCAGTACTTC
CDR3 protein: CASSMGLAGQETQYF

J gene: TRBJ1-1
V gene: TRBV15
clone size: few
D gene: TRBD1
CDR3 DNA: TGTGCCACCAGCTCCTCCCAGGGGGATCCTGAAGCTTTCTTT
CDR3 protein: CATSSSQGDPEAFF

J gene: TRBJ2-1
V gene: TRBV6-5
clone size: -
D gene: TRBD2
CDR3 DNA: TGTGCCAGCAGGGCCGGGACTAGCGGGACGAATGAGCAGTTCTTC
CDR3 protein: CASRAGTSGTNEQFF

J gene: TRBJ1-2
V gene: TRBV4-3
clone size: once
D gene: -
CDR3 DNA: TGCGCCAGCAGCCTTAATTCAGGGGATAACTATGGCTACACCTTC
CDR3 protein: CASSLNSGDNYGYTF

J gene: TRBJ2-4
V gene: TRBV18
clone size: -
D gene: -
CDR3 DNA: TGTGCCAGCTCACAAGGACCTAGCGCCCTAAACATTCAGTACTTC
CDR3 protein: CASSQGPSALNIQYF